This TCR beta chain is from a study of blood T cell repertoires in COVID-19. Study overall: Donors in the United States, Italy and Spain gave samples during acute or convalescent COVID-19. T cells, B-cell-depleted T cells, or PBMCs provided the cDNA or gDNA that served as material.

Trimming stripped 1 base from V and 3 bases from J, with 13 bases between. The CDR3 length is 16 residues. Germline CDR1 is SGHNT and CDR2 is YENEEA. Authors' analysis steps: Reference gene primer amplification gave nucleated cell count estimates. Repertoires were generated with immunoSEQ multiplex PCR, while TCRdb's copy carries only in-frame clones and drops some. Clone size and the V and J calls come from that table; the DNA yielded D and trimming. The top ten clones hold more than 4.5% of a sample with 95,000 to 150,000 clones, about four fifths of them seen once. The chain recombines TRBV11-3 with TRBJ2-1; D unclear. This clonotype was sampled from a woman in her 70s with acute or convalescent COVID-19. Specimen: peripheral blood. CDR3 region: CASSLVSNSYYNEQFF. CDR3 nucleotide sequence: TGTGCCAGCAGCTTAGTGAGCAACAGCTACTACAATGAGCAGTTCTTC. The whole variable domain, filled in from reference TRBV11-3 and TRBJ2-1, reads EAGVVQSPRYKIIEKKQPVAFWCNPISGHNTLYWYLQNLGQGPELLIRYENEEAVDDSQLPKDRFSAERLKGVDSTLKIQPAELGDSAVYLCASSLVSNSYYNEQFFGPGTRLTVL.